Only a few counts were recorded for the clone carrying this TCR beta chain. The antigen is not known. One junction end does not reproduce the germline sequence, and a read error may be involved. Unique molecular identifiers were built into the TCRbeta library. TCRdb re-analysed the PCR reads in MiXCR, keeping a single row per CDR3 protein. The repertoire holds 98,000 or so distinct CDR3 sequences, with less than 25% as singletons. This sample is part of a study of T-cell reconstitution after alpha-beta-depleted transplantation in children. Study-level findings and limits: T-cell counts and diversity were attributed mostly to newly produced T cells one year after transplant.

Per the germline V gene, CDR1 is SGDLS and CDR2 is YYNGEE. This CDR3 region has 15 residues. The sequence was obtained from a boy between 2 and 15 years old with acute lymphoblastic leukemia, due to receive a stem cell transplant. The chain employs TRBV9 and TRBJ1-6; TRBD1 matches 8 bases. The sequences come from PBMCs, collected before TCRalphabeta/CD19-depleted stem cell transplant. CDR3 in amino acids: CASRVEDRVGSPLHF. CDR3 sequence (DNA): TGTGCCAGCAGGGTAGAGGACAGGGTTGGTTCACCCCTCCACTTT.